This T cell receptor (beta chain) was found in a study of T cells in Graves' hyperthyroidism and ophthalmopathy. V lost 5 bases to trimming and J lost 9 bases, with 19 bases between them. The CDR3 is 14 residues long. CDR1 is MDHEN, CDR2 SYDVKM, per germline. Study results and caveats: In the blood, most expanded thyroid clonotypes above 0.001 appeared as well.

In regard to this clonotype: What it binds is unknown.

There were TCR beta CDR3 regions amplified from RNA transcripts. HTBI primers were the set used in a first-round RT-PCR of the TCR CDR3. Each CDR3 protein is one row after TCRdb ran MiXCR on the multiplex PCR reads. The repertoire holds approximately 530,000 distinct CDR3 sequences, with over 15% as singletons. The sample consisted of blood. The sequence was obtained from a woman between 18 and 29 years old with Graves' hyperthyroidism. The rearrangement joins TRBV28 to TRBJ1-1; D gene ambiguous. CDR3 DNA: TGTGCCAGCAGTCCGAGTCGGGGAGAATTGAAAGCTTTCTTT. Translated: CASSPSRGELKAFF.